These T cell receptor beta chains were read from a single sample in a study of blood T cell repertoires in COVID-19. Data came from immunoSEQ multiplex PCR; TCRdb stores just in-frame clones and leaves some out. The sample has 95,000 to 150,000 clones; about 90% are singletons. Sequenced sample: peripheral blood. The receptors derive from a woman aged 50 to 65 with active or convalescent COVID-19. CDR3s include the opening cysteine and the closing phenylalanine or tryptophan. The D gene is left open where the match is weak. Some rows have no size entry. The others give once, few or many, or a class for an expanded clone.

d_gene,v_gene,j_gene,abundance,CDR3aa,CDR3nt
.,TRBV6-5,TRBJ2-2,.,CASSHGGTGELFF,TGTGCCAGCAGCCACGGAGGGACCGGGGAGCTGTTTTTT
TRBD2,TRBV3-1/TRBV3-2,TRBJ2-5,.,CASSQGLAQETQYF,TGTGCCAGCAGCCAAGGACTAGCCCAAGAGACCCAGTACTTC
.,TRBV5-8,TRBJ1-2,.,CASSLEGISYGYTF,TGTGCCAGCAGCTTGGAGGGGATCAGCTATGGCTACACCTTC
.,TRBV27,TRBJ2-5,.,CASSLFPQETQYF,TGTGCCAGCAGTTTATTCCCTCAAGAGACCCAGTACTTC
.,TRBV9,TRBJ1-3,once,CASSATGSGNTIYF,TGTGCCAGCAGCGCCACAGGCTCTGGAAACACCATATATTTT
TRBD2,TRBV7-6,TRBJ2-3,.,CASAGAGGPTDTQYF,TGTGCCAGCGCGGGGGCGGGAGGTCCCACAGATACGCAGTATTTT
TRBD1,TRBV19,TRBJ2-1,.,CATGGVEQFF,TGTGCCACAGGGGGCGTGGAGCAGTTCTTC
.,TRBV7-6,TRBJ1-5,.,CASSYPDKVYSNQPQHF,TGTGCCAGCAGCTACCCGGACAAAGTATATAGCAATCAGCCCCAGCATTTT
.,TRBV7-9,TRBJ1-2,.,CASSPVLTENYGYTF,TGTGCCAGCAGCCCGGTGTTAACAGAGAACTATGGCTACACCTTC
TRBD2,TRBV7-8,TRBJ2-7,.,CASSLVLLAGTYEQYF,TGTGCCAGCAGCTTAGTGTTACTAGCGGGCACTTACGAGCAGTACTTC
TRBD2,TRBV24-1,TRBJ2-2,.,CATSEVAGETGELFF,TGTGCCACCAGTGAGGTAGCGGGAGAAACCGGGGAGCTGTTTTTT
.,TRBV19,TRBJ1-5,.,CASSINRNRDQPQHF,TGTGCCAGTAGTATAAATAGGAACAGGGATCAGCCCCAGCATTTT
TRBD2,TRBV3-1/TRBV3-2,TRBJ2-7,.,CASSPGTTTYEQYF,TGTGCCAGCAGCCCTGGGACTACAACCTACGAGCAGTACTTC
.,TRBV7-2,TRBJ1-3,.,CASSLSVQVANTIYF,TGTGCCAGCAGCTTATCGGTGCAGGTTGCAAACACCATATATTTT
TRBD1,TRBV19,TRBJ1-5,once,CASQDRAHQPQHF,TGTGCCAGCCAGGACAGGGCCCATCAGCCCCAGCATTTT
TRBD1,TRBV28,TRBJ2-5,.,CASSLYGTEQETQYF,TGTGCCAGCAGTTTATACGGGACAGAACAAGAGACCCAGTACTTC
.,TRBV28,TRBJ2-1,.,CASSFLGVQANEQFF,TGTGCCAGCAGTTTTCTAGGGGTCCAGGCCAATGAGCAGTTCTTC
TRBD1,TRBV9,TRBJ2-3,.,CASSLQPDRGTDTQYF,TGTGCCAGCAGCCTCCAGCCGGACAGGGGGACAGATACGCAGTATTTT
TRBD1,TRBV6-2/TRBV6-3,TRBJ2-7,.,CASSNPGQKTYEQYF,TGTGCCAGCAGTAACCCGGGACAGAAAACCTACGAGCAGTACTTC
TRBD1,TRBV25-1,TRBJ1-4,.,CGLGTATNEKLFF,TGTGGATTGGGGACAGCAACTAATGAAAAACTGTTTTTT
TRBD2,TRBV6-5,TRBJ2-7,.,CASRGLAGASYEQYF,TGTGCCAGCAGAGGACTAGCGGGGGCCTCCTACGAGCAGTACTTC
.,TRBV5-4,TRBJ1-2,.,CASSSAAGVKF,TGTGCCAGCAGCTCCGCGGCAGGGGTTAAGTTC
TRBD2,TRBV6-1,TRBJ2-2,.,CASSGGTSGTTGELFF,TGTGCCAGCAGTGGTGGGACTAGCGGCACCACCGGGGAGCTGTTTTTT
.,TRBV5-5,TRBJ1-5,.,CASSDLGGVQPQHF,TGTGCCAGCAGCGACTTGGGGGGGGTTCAGCCCCAGCATTTT
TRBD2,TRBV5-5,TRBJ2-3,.,CASRVLAGGPGTDTQYF,TGTGCCAGCAGAGTTCTAGCGGGGGGGCCCGGCACAGATACGCAGTATTTT
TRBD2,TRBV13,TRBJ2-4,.,CASSSPVAGVIQYF,TGTGCCAGCAGCTCCCCGGTAGCGGGAGTCATTCAGTACTTC
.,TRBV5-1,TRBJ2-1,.,CASSLTWQAENEQFF,TGCGCCAGCAGCTTGACCTGGCAGGCCGAAAATGAGCAGTTCTTC
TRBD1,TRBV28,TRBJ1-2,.,CASSWAGTGGFSYYGYTF,TGTGCCAGCAGCTGGGCCGGGACAGGGGGCTTTTCGTACTATGGCTACACCTTC
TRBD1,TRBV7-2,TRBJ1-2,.,CASSTPEGARGYTF,TGTGCCAGCAGCACCCCGGAGGGGGCGCGAGGCTACACCTTC
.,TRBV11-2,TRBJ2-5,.,CASSFAIGGAETQYF,TGTGCCAGCAGCTTTGCAATAGGTGGGGCTGAGACCCAGTACTTC
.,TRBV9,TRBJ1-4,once,CASSVAGTSNEKLFF,TGTGCCAGCAGCGTAGCGGGGACTTCTAATGAAAAACTGTTTTTT
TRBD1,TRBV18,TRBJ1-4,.,CASSTDRGDEKLFF,TGTGCCAGCTCGACCGACAGGGGGGATGAAAAACTGTTTTTT
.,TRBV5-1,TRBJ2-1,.,CASSLGTTGNEQFF,TGCGCCAGCAGCTTGGGGACGACGGGAAATGAGCAGTTCTTC
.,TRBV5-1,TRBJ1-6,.,CASRLGGNNSPLHF,TGCGCCAGCAGATTAGGGGGAAATAATTCACCCCTCCACTTT
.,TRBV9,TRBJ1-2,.,CASSVGGSSNYGYTF,TGTGCCAGCAGCGTAGGCGGCAGTTCGAACTATGGCTACACCTTC
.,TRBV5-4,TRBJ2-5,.,CASSLDRVQETQYF,TGTGCCAGCAGCTTGGACAGGGTCCAAGAGACCCAGTACTTC
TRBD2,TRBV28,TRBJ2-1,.,CASSFMTSGRSEQFF,TGTGCCAGCAGTTTCATGACTAGCGGACGGAGTGAGCAGTTCTTC
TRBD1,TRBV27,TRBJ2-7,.,CASSFSRTGPSYEQYF,TGTGCCAGCAGTTTCTCCCGGACAGGGCCCTCCTACGAGCAGTACTTC
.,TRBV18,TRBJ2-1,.,CASSPKGQYNEQFF,TGTGCCAGCTCACCAAAGGGGCAGTACAATGAGCAGTTCTTC
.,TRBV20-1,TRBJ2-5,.,CSAPSSETQYF,TGCAGTGCTCCGTCGAGCGAGACCCAGTACTTC
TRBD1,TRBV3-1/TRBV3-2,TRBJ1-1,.,CASSPGTESEAFF,TGTGCCAGCAGCCCCGGGACAGAGTCTGAAGCTTTCTTT
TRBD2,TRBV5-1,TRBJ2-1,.,CASSATSGPHNEQFF,TGCGCCAGCAGCGCTACTAGCGGGCCCCACAATGAGCAGTTCTTC
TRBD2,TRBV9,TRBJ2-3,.,CASSRLAGVPDTQYF,TGTGCCAGCAGCCGACTAGCGGGAGTCCCGGATACGCAGTATTTT